This T cell receptor beta chain was recorded in a study of blood T cell repertoires in COVID-19. Whole-study context: The analysed material was cDNA or gDNA that came from T cells, B-cell-depleted T cells, or PBMCs.

Cohorts were assigned according to the clinical history that participants reported. Each recovered donor of Cohort 3 presented with two negative PCRs, clearance, or symptom resolution. Study processing details: Amplified reference gene primers provided the basis for estimating nucleated cell counts. Clones were read by immunoSEQ multiplex PCR, and TCRdb kept only the in-frame ones, dropping some. V, J and clone size are those of that table, while D and trimming were read from the DNA. Of a few hundred thousand clones detected, 80% to 90% appear once; the ten largest clones hold 0.9% to 1.1%. This TCR came from a man aged 18 to 29 who had recovered from COVID-19. The sequencing input was PBMCs or T cells enriched from blood (not recorded which).

CDR3 in amino acids: CASSQAGSRTEAFF. In DNA form, the CDR3 reads TGTGCCAGCAGCCAAGCTGGATCGAGGACTGAAGCTTTCTTT. V and J are TRBV3-1 (or the pseudogene TRBV3-2) and TRBJ1-1; no definite D call. V lost 1 base and J 5 bases, leaving 11 bases between the germline ends. Germline CDR1 and CDR2: LGHDT and YNNKEL (reference sequence). The CDR3 consists of 14 residues.